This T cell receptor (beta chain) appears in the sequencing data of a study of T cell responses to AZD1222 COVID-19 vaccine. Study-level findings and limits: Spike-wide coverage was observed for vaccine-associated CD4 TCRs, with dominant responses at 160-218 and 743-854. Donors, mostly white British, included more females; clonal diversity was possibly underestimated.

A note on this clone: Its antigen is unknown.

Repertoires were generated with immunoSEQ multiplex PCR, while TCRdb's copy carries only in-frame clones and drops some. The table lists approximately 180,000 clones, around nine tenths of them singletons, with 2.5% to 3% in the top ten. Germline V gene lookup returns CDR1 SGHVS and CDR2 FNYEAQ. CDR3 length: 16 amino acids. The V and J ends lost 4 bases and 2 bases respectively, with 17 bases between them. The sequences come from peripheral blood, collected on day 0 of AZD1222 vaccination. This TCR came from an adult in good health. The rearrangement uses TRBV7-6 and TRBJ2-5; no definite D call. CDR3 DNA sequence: TGTGCCAGCAGCTCCCCGGTCGGGCTGGGACAAGAGACCCAGTACTTC. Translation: CASSSPVGLGQETQYF.